The clone carrying this TCR beta chain was seen more than once but under ten times. What it binds is not known. The data are from a study of T-cell reconstitution after alpha-beta-depleted transplantation in children. Study findings and constraints: There were reportedly several hundred expanded graft clones from which alpha-beta T cells came about two months after transplant. It was newly produced T cells that mostly accounted for T-cell counts and diversity one year after transplant.

The CDR3 runs 15 residues. Trimming cost V 1 base and J 3 bases; bases outside gene matches: 3. Germline V gives CDR1 SGHKS, CDR2 YYEKEE (reference sequence). Preparation of the TCRbeta library was carried out with unique molecular identifiers. TCRdb redid the calling of the PCR reads with MiXCR, one entry per CDR3 protein. Of some 600,000 distinct CDR3 sequences listed, 10% to 15% are singletons. The source of this sequence is a male patient aged 10 to 17 who had a stem cell transplant for acute myeloid leukemia, so the T cells may come from the graft donor. The sequencing used PBMCs, mostly from graft donor cells, collected 360 days after TCRalphabeta/CD19-depleted stem cell transplant. The chain combines TRBV5-5 with TRBJ2-2; the match to TRBD1 covers 7 bases. DNA of the CDR3: TGTGCCAGCAGCTTGTACAGGGGAGACACCGGGGAGCTGTTTTTT. Amino acid sequence: CASSLYRGDTGELFF.